The T cell receptor beta chain described here comes from a study of OX40 agonist ivuxolimab in advanced cancers. For context, the study as a whole: Ivuxolimab was a fully human IgG2 agonistic monoclonal antibody targeting the costimulatory receptor OX40 (CD134). Intravenous ivuxolimab was administered to patients every 2 weeks at six dose levels: 0.01, 0.1, 0.3, 1.5, 3 and 10 mg/kg. Patients were allowed to have had prior anti-PD-1, anti-PD-L1 or anti-CTLA-4 therapy, and 30% to 40% of the dose-escalation patients had been treated with checkpoint inhibitors. In the dose-escalation cohort, 82.7% of patients were male, and the mean age was around 60 years, with a range of roughly 23 to 85. Of the 50 to 55 dose-escalation patients, hepatocellular carcinoma was present in roughly 19, melanoma in some 15, renal cell carcinoma in 9 and head and neck cancer in 9. Partial responses occurred in three dose-escalation patients, of whom one had hepatocellular carcinoma and two had cutaneous melanoma. The point of sequencing TCRbeta in the periphery was to test whether ivuxolimab changed TCR sequence diversity and drove clonal T-cell expansion. The monotherapy dose-escalation portion (N ≈ 50 patients) of the phase I ivuxolimab trial is reported in the paper.

The trial excluded patients who had a history of autoimmune disease or who were on systemic immunosuppression. Peripheral blood for TCR sequencing was collected from all dose cohorts at baseline, on cycle 4 day 1, and on cycle 7 day 1. Samples were obtained from an open-label, multicenter, first-in-human phase I dose-escalation trial of ivuxolimab. Adults with locally advanced or metastatic melanoma, renal cell, hepatocellular, or head and neck squamous cell carcinoma were enrolled in the trial. Before TCR sequencing, CD4+ T cells and CD8+ T cells from peripheral blood were sorted into separate populations. Between the V and J ends, shortened by 4 bases and 4 bases respectively, the junction contains 7 bases. CDR1 and CDR2 are read off the germline V gene as SGHDN and FVKESK. From the cysteine up to the phenylalanine, the CDR3 has a length of 12 residues. Of the read, only the CDR3 DNA is kept; its 36 bases are in frame from base 1.

Of note for this clone: No cognate antigen has been identified for it. Per-base quality was not reported, and no clone a single base away is much larger than it.

Beyond this particular receptor, the publication reports: Which antigens the clonally expanded peripheral T cells were specific for was not determined. After ivuxolimab, CD8+ T cells had more expanded clones than CD4+ T cells on average. At doses of 0.1 to 3.0 mg/kg, clonal expansion of both CD4+ and CD8+ T cells in blood was seen between baseline and week 6. In partial responders in the 0.1-3.0 mg/kg groups, normalized peripheral clonal expansion was found to be among the lowest, especially among CD8+ T cells. Low levels of normalized T-cell clonal expansion were also seen in some nonresponding patients.

Genomic DNA was extracted from sorted cells for sequencing of the TCRbeta CDR3 region. The immunoSEQ Assay was used to sequence the TCRbeta CDR3 regions. This is the immuneACCESS table as TCRdb keeps it, with only in-frame sequences that have V and J called. A part of the clones is gone; compared with another copy, unresolved V genes explain less than half, and the rest is unexplained. A total of approximately 59,000 clones appear in this sample, approximately 91% of them only once. The ten biggest clones cover about 0.76% of the sample. The receptor was isolated from an adult with an advanced solid tumor such as melanoma, head and neck, liver or kidney cancer. The chain is made from TRBV14 and TRBJ2-5; the D gene is not confidently resolved. The sample here was CD4+ or CD8+ T cells sorted from blood, taken in a trial of the OX40 agonist ivuxolimab. Read as DNA, the sequence is TGTGCCAGCAGCCCTAATCGAGAGACCCAGTACTTC. The encoded protein is CASSPNRETQYF.